The text below deals with one TCR beta chain. Its cognate antigen is unknown. These data originate in a study of cytomegalovirus exposure and HLA in healthy donors. The study's findings and limits: Associated with cytomegalovirus, according to the listing, were 150 to 200 TCR beta chains. TCR beta V segments were, for the most part, productive about 87% or about 30% of the time in an earlier analysis. Most CMV-associated TCR beta chains were later found to appear HLA-restricted.

Both 60 Vbeta primers and 13 Jbeta primers went into the PCR. Sequencing used immunoSEQ multiplex PCR; TCRdb keeps in-frame clones, though not all of them. The specimen's table records about 200,000 clones. V was trimmed by 0 bases and J by 2 bases, leaving 14 bases between them. This CDR3 is built from 16 residues. The V gene's germline CDR1 is LGHNA and CDR2 YSLEER. The sequenced sample consisted of PBMCs. The V and J genes are TRBV4-3 and TRBJ2-7, with a possible D match to TRBD1 (5 bases). This TCR was recovered from a woman aged 25 to 39 in good health and CMV-seropositive. The CDR3 region has the DNA TGCGCCAGCAGCCAAGAACGGGTAGGGGTGACCTACGAGCAGTACTTC. Encoded protein: CASSQERVGVTYEQYF.